This T cell receptor (beta chain) was captured in a study of T-cell reconstitution after alpha-beta-depleted transplantation in children. Trimming shortened V by 5 bases and J by 0 bases, and 11 bases separated the two germline ends. Per the germline V gene, CDR1 is MNHEY and CDR2 is SVGAGI. This CDR3 is 15 amino acids long. During its preparation, the TCRbeta library received unique molecular identifiers. Each CDR3 protein is one row after TCRdb ran MiXCR on the PCR reads. The data show hundreds of thousands of distinct CDR3 sequences, 20% to 25% seen once. This clonotype was detected many times. Its antigen is not known. Findings and caveats of the study: When one year had passed after transplant, most T-cell counts and diversity came from newly produced T cells.

The V call is TRBV6-5, the J call TRBJ1-3; possibly TRBD1 for D (5 bases). This receptor was taken from a boy under two years old who had a stem cell transplant for acute myeloid leukemia, so the T cells may come from the graft donor. The source material was PBMCs, mostly from graft donor cells, sampled 360 days after TCRalphabeta/CD19-depleted stem cell transplant. The CDR3 region is CASSRRGLSGNTIYF. In DNA form, the CDR3 reads TGTGCCAGCAGTCGCCGGGGACTCTCTGGAAACACCATATATTTT.